The T cell receptor beta chain under discussion was sequenced for a study of beta chain features in type 1 diabetes. Whole-study findings and limits: Cells with high TCR expression could be over-represented by cDNA sequencing.

CDR1 and CDR2 from the germline V gene are MNHEY and SVGAGI. V lost 4 bases, J lost 5 bases, and 11 bases lay in between. The CDR3 has 14 amino acids. Regarding this clone: Its antigen remains unidentified.

The isolated RNA, all of it, was reverse transcribed, so expressed TCRB transcripts were what got sequenced. Here immunoSEQ multiplex PCR was the method, and the copy in TCRdb shows in-frame clones only, minus some. Among about 250,000 clones listed, over 12% were seen once. The genes are TRBV6-5 and TRBJ2-2, with D possibly being TRBD1 (6 bases). The sequenced sample consisted of naive CD4+ T cells from blood. The source is a woman in her 40s in good health. CDR3 sequence: CASSSGQWTGELFF. CDR3 sequence (DNA): TGTGCCAGCAGTTCCGGACAGTGGACCGGGGAGCTGTTTTTT.